This is a list of T cell receptor beta chains from one sample in a study of regulatory T cells in long-lasting Graves disease. TCRdb used MiXCR to reprocess the multiplex PCR reads, holding one entry per CDR3 protein. The sample holds around 500,000 distinct CDR3 sequences, more than 10% seen once. The data were also submitted as part of a second study, on T cells in Graves' hyperthyroidism and ophthalmopathy.

The material was peripheral blood mononuclear cells (PBMCs), obtained at new diagnosis, from a patient treated with antithyroid drugs. Receptors originate from a woman under 40 with Graves disease. The CDR3 runs from the conserved cysteine through the conserved F or W.

cdr3_length,j_call,v_call,cdr3_aa
14,TRBJ1-1,TRBV12-3/TRBV12-4,CASSSWGSYTEAFF
13,TRBJ2-1,TRBV5-1,CASSLVANNEQFF
15,TRBJ2-1,TRBV27,CASSYNPTSYNEQFF
17,TRBJ1-1,TRBV19,CASSVREGTQANTEAFF
14,TRBJ2-7,TRBV7-9,CASSPSGRAGEQYF
11,TRBJ2-1,TRBV12-3/TRBV12-4,CASTSGGREFF
14,TRBJ2-1,TRBV28,CASSLSGNYNGQFF
14,TRBJ1-1,TRBV27,CASSPGGRMGAAFF
15,TRBJ2-1,TRBV25-1,CASSGGAGRYNEQFF
15,TRBJ2-7,TRBV2,CASSDITGYAYEQYF
15,TRBJ2-2,TRBV27,CASSLGGEGTGELFF
15,TRBJ2-2,TRBV28,CASRMTGANTGELFF
19,TRBJ2-3,TRBV18,CASSPRRLAGDGGEDTQYF
17,TRBJ2-2,TRBV24-1,CATSDLPGRVNTGELFF
11,TRBJ1-2,TRBV30,CAWTALLTYTF
13,TRBJ1-4,TRBV19,CASRTQGYEKLFF
13,TRBJ2-7,TRBV27,CASSRLQGNEQYF
14,TRBJ2-7,TRBV7-8,CASSVGTGVTEQYF
16,TRBJ2-3,TRBV27,CASSARRAGDRYTQYF
16,TRBJ1-1,TRBV7-9,CASSLILYTLNTEAFF
12,TRBJ2-1,TRBV30,CAWRLGNGEQFF
14,TRBJ2-3,TRBV5-1,CASSSTRVADTQYF
17,TRBJ2-3,TRBV6-1,CASRPYGLAGLADTQYF
15,TRBJ1-2,TRBV3-1,CASGRGYLLTDGYTF
14,TRBJ1-5,TRBV12-3/TRBV12-4,CASSLAQLNQPQHF
13,TRBJ2-7,TRBV19,CATGRGLPYEQYF
16,TRBJ1-5,TRBV24-1,CATRARDSLGNQPQHF
14,TRBJ1-1,TRBV12-3/TRBV12-4,CASTQVTSVAEAFF
16,TRBJ2-1,TRBV3-1,CASSQESGSHFGEQFF
15,TRBJ1-1,TRBV12-3/TRBV12-4,CASTLSLRLNTKAFF
19,TRBJ2-3,TRBV7-8,CASSLARLLVVRGTDTQYF
11,TRBJ2-1,TRBV2,CASSRGRDRFF
14,TRBJ1-2,TRBV2,CASSREGAGYGYTF
15,TRBJ2-3,TRBV10-2,CASSDGYSSTDTQYF
20,TRBJ2-7,TRBV2,CASSGPGDRGIAGLSYEQYF
15,TRBJ2-3,TRBV5-1,CASSSPRGGTDTQYF
16,TRBJ1-4,TRBV6-5,CASSYGDGPTDEKLFF
15,TRBJ1-2,TRBV27,CASSFRPDQTYGYAF
17,TRBJ2-2,TRBV3-1,CASSRVNSRLNTGELFF
12,TRBJ2-7,TRBV24-1,CATSWLGNEQYF
16,TRBJ1-1,TRBV7-9,CASSLLGGELNTEAFF
14,TRBJ1-1,TRBV28,CASSLVLQNTEAFF
13,TRBJ2-5,TRBV29-1,CSVGGGSQETQYF
16,TRBJ2-2,TRBV11-2,CASSLFGGSNTGELFF
12,TRBJ2-3,TRBV29-1,CSVGQLTDTQYF
13,TRBJ1-6,TRBV20-1,CSARTEPNSPLHF
14,TRBJ2-7,TRBV18,CASSPDRVVNEQYF